The 10 T cell receptor beta chains below were found in one sample sequenced in a study of blood T cell repertoires in COVID-19. The table came from immunoSEQ multiplex PCR; TCRdb's copy has only in-frame clones and leaves some out. The sample has 30,000 to 40,000 clones, about 86% seen once; the top ten hold about 5.5%. The sample consisted of peripheral blood. These receptors came from a woman over 75 with active or convalescent COVID-19.

The chain is built from TRBV4-1 and TRBJ1-2; no clear D. Looked up from germline, CDR1 is MGHRA and CDR2 is YSYEKL. The CDR3 runs 15 residues. V gave up 3 bases and J gave up 4 bases, with 15 bases separating them. The chain's CDR3 is CASSQSGSLGYGYTF. The CDR3, as DNA: TGCGCCAGCAGCCAGTCCGGTTCCCTTGGCTATGGCTACACCTTC.

The chain is built from TRBV10-3 and TRBJ1-2; D unresolved. The CDR3 is 13 amino acids. Germline CDR1 and CDR2: ENHRY and SYGVKD. V lost 0 bases and J 5 bases, leaving 7 bases between the germline ends. DNA of the CDR3: TGTGCCATCAGTGAGTCCGGACTATATGGCTACACCTTC. It specifies CAISESGLYGYTF.

V gene TRBV9 combines with J gene TRBJ2-2, with 10 bases that match TRBD2. With V trimmed by 3 bases and J by 4 bases, 3 bases remained unmatched. The CDR3 is 15 residues long. Germline values: CDR1 SGDLS, CDR2 YYNGEE. CDR3 in DNA: TGTGCCAGCAGCGCGATAGCGGGGGGCACCGGGGAGCTGTTTTTT. It yields the protein CASSAIAGGTGELFF.

V is TRBV7-9 and J is TRBJ2-5; D is unresolved. V lost 2 bases and J lost 2, with 9 bases in between. The CDR3 sequence is 14 residues long. Germline V gene sequence: CDR1 SEHNR, CDR2 FQNEAQ (reference sequence). CDR3 sequence reads: CASSLTSGQETQYF. DNA of the CDR3: TGTGCCAGCAGCTTAACCTCAGGTCAAGAGACCCAGTACTTC.

This chain uses TRBV9 with TRBJ2-1; TRBD2 matches at 11 bases. This CDR3 spans 17 amino acids. The germline V gene has CDR1 SGDLS and CDR2 YYNGEE. After removal of 4 bases from V and 0 bases from J, the junction contained 6 bases not matched to a gene. Here the CDR3 DNA reads TGTGCCAGCAGCCCCCGACTAGCGGGGAGCTCCTACAATGAGCAGTTCTTC. Translation gives CASSPRLAGSSYNEQFF.

V usage is TRBV30 and J usage is TRBJ2-3, with D tentatively TRBD2 (5 bases). Trimming removed 3 bases from V and 4 bases from J, with 5 bases in between. The CDR3 has 11 residues. Germline CDR1 GTSNPN, CDR2 SVGIG (reference sequence). This chain's CDR3 is CAWREADTQYF. CDR3 sequence (DNA): TGTGCCTGGAGGGAGGCAGATACGCAGTATTTT.

The chain is built from TRBV4-1 and TRBJ2-1; 7 nucleotides agree with TRBD2. The germline V gene has CDR1 MGHRA and CDR2 YSYEKL. There are 17 residues in the CDR3. V lost 0 bases and J lost 4; bases outside the gene matches: 9. Written as DNA, the CDR3 is TGCGCCAGCAGCCAAGATCCCATCGGGAGGTCGTACAATGAGCAGTTCTTC. Its translation is CASSQDPIGRSYNEQFF.

The genes are TRBV6-6 and TRBJ1-2, with D tentatively TRBD1 (5 bases). V was clipped by 0 bases and J by 0 bases, with 8 bases between them. Germline V gene data show CDR1 as MNHNY and CDR2 as SVGAGI (reference sequence). This CDR3 is 15 amino acids long. CDR3 sequence reads: CASSYSLTANYGYTF. CDR3 in DNA: TGTGCCAGCAGTTACTCATTGACAGCTAACTATGGCTACACCTTC.

This sequence joins TRBV2 and TRBJ1-1, with 8 bases identical to TRBD1. The CDR3 totals 14 residues. The junction had 4 bases not matched to a gene; V was cut back by 6 bases and J by 1 base. The germline V gene has CDR1 SNHLY and CDR2 FYNNEI. The DNA for the CDR3 is TGTGCCAGCAGGAACAGGGGGGGGAACACTGAAGCTTTCTTT. Protein product: CASRNRGGNTEAFF. Drawing the rest from reference TRBV2 and TRBJ1-1, the complete variable domain is EPEVTQTPSHQVTQMGQEVILRCVPISNHLYFYWYRQILGQKVEFLVSFYNNEISEKSEIFDDQFSVERPDGSNFTLKIRSTKLEDSAMYFCASRNRGGNTEAFFGQGTRLTVV.

The gene calls are TRBV7-2 and TRBJ1-5; TRBD1 agrees at 7 bases. Germline V CDR1 and CDR2: SGHTA, FQGNSA. V dropped 4 bases and J dropped 1; count of bases not matched to a gene: 1. This CDR3 spans 14 amino acids. As DNA, the CDR3 is TGTGCCAGCAGCTCGGACAGGAGCAATCAGCCCCAGCATTTT. Translating gives CASSSDRSNQPQHF. Looking up the rest from reference TRBV7-2 and TRBJ1-5 gives the full variable domain: GAGVSQSPSNKVTEKGKDVELRCDPISGHTALYWYRQSLGQGLEFLIYFQGNSAPDKSGLPSDRFSAERTGGSVSTLTIQRTQQEDSAVYLCASSSDRSNQPQHFGDGTRLSIL.